These 10 T cell receptor beta chains were all obtained from the same sample, sequenced in a study of PD-1 blockade in classical Hodgkin lymphoma. Produced via immunoSEQ multiplex PCR; TCRdb's table is partial and in-frame only. The sample records 95,000 or so clones, approximately 80% being singletons. Every patient had relapsed following autologous stem cell transplantation, and cohorts differed in brentuximab vedotin exposure. The material was peripheral blood mononuclear cells (PBMCs), obtained at baseline. Receptors were obtained from a human donor with classical Hodgkin lymphoma.

This clone was counted a single time. The genes are TRBV6-5 and TRBJ2-7; 12 bases agree with TRBD1. From germline, CDR1 is MNHEY and CDR2 SVGAGI. The CDR3 consists of 14 residues. V lost 10 bases, J lost 0 bases, and 4 bases stayed unmatched. The CDR3 DNA reads as TGTGCCACCTGGGACAGGGGGCTCTCCTACGAGCAGTACTTC. It encodes CATWDRGLSYEQYF.

The chain links TRBV2 to TRBJ2-2, with a tentative D call TRBD1 (6 bases). V was cut by 1 base and J by 4 bases, with 16 bases left in between. This CDR3 is 17 amino acids long. Looked up from germline, CDR1 is SNHLY and CDR2 is FYNNEI. The CDR3 sequence: CASSEDSNRASTGELFF. The CDR3 nucleotides read TGTGCCAGCAGTGAAGATTCTAACAGGGCGAGCACCGGGGAGCTGTTTTTT.

The chain recombines TRBV18 with TRBJ2-2; D is ambiguous. V was shortened by 1 base and J by 2 bases, with 14 bases between the two germline ends. The CDR3 is 17 amino acids. The germline V gene encodes CDR1 KGHSH and CDR2 LQKENI. In DNA, the CDR3 is TGTGCCAGCTCACCACGATCTGGTGGGATTAACACCGGGGAGCTGTTTTTT. Protein product: CASSPRSGGINTGELFF.

This clone was seen a few times. The rearrangement links TRBV10-1 to TRBJ1-5, with 7 bases that match TRBD1. Per germline, CDR1 WNHNN and CDR2 SYGVQD (reference sequence). The junction had 8 bases not matched to a gene; V was cut back by 2 bases and J by 1 base. The CDR3 runs to 17 residues. This CDR3 reads CASSERAGGRSNQPQHF. CDR3 DNA: TGCGCCAGCAGTGAGAGGGCAGGGGGTAGGAGCAATCAGCCCCAGCATTTT.

This sequence joins TRBV11-3 and TRBJ2-2; D is uncertain. The V gene lost 3 bases and the J gene lost 5 bases, with 7 bases spanning the gap. The CDR3 totals 13 residues. Germline assignment: CDR1 SGHNT and CDR2 YENEEA. CDR3 DNA sequence: TGTGCCAGCAGCTTGGCTCGGACCGGGGAGCTGTTTTTT. This codes for CASSLARTGELFF.

The chain carries TRBV2 and TRBJ2-7, with D maybe TRBD1 (6 bases). The germline V gene encodes CDR1 SNHLY and CDR2 FYNNEI. The CDR3 is 16 residues long. The V end was cut by 7 bases, the J end by 1 base, with 20 bases between. The CDR3 protein is CASKLDRSAGSYEQYF. The CDR3 nucleotides read TGTGCCAGCAAGTTGGACAGATCCGCCGGTTCCTACGAGCAGTACTTC.

V and J are TRBV9 and TRBJ2-7, with unresolved D. Germline values: CDR1 SGDLS, CDR2 YYNGEE. The CDR3 has 16 amino acids. V was trimmed by 0 bases and J by 1 base, leaving 14 bases between them. The CDR3: CASSVVIGFSSYEQYF. In DNA, the CDR3 is TGTGCCAGCAGCGTAGTAATAGGGTTCTCTTCCTACGAGCAGTACTTC.

The CDR3 sequence: CASSRPRDSNGQYF. DNA for the CDR3: TGTGCCAGCAGCCGACCCCGGGACTCAAACGGGCAGTACTTC. The chain employs TRBV7-2 and TRBJ2-7; possible D gene TRBD2, 6 bases. Germline-derived CDR1 and CDR2 are SGHTA and FQGNSA. The CDR3 runs to 14 residues. With 5 bases removed from V and 9 bases from J, the gap between germline ends came to 20 bases.

J is TRBJ2-5 and V is TRBV7-3; D uncertain. Germline V CDR1 and CDR2: SGHTA, FQGTGA. V was trimmed by 5 bases and J by 4 bases, leaving 11 bases between them. The CDR3 covers 13 residues. In DNA, the CDR3 is TGTGCCAGCAGCCGTGGGGTGGGAGAGACCCAGTACTTC. Its protein is CASSRGVGETQYF.

V gene TRBV6-6 combines with J gene TRBJ2-5; D may be TRBD1 or TRBD2 (5 bases each). This CDR3 is 14 amino acids long. Germline assignment: CDR1 MNHNY and CDR2 SVGAGI (reference sequence). Trimming removed 2 bases from V and 5 bases from J, with 12 bases in between. This CDR3 is CASSYRPGRETQYF. In DNA, the CDR3 is TGTGCCAGCAGTTACCGACCGGGGCGGGAGACCCAGTACTTC.